These 29 T cell receptor beta chains share one sample of origin, sequenced in a study of CD4 and CD8 cells across lung adenocarcinoma regions. TCRdb processed the PCR reads anew with MiXCR; each CDR3 protein has one entry. The sample shows 25,000 to 30,000 distinct CDR3 sequences, 53% of them seen only once. Material for sequencing was CD8+ T cells from the center of a lung tumor. The receptors stem from a male donor with lung adenocarcinoma. The CD4 and CD8 labels of this study may be unreliable.

The chain uses TRBV27 and TRBJ2-5, with D tentatively TRBD2 (7 bases). Between the trimmed V and J ends, which lost 6 bases and 10 bases, there was a span of 27 bases. Germline loops: CDR1 MNHEY, CDR2 SMNVEV (reference sequence). The CDR3 spans 16 residues. The CDR3 DNA reads as TGTGCCAGCAGGCTGAGGGGGGGGATAGCCAAAGACATCCAGTACTTC. It yields the protein CASRLRGGIAKDIQYF.

In its sample, this clonotype is medium-sized. The rearrangement joins TRBV6-1 to TRBJ2-6; D unresolved. Between the trimmed V and J ends, which lost 1 base and 0 bases, there was a span of 7 bases. The CDR3 runs 16 residues. CDR1 is MNHNS and CDR2 is SASEGT in the germline V gene. The CDR3 protein is CASSEVRNSGANVLTF. The CDR3 DNA sequence: TGTGCCAGCAGTGAAGTCAGAAACTCTGGGGCCAACGTCCTGACTTTC.

On this clonotype: At one end the junction does not follow the germline gene, possibly because of a read error. The gene calls are TRBV10-1 and TRBJ2-5, with D perhaps TRBD2 (7 bases). The CDR3 is made up of 17 amino acids. Germline V gene sequence: CDR1 WNHNN, CDR2 SYGVQD (reference sequence). CDR3 loop: CASTAGRGGLAQDTQYF. The CDR3 region has the DNA TGCGCCAGCACTGCGGGCCGCGGGGGCCTTGCCCAAGACACCCAGTACTTC.

The chain carries TRBV5-1 and TRBJ2-3; TRBD1 matches 8 bases. The junction had 24 bases not matched to a gene; V was cut back by 3 bases and J by 3 bases. The V gene's germline CDR1 is SGHRS and CDR2 YFSETQ. The CDR3 is 21 residues long. The CDR3 bases are TGCGCCAGCAGCTCGCTCGGGTCAGGGGGCCCCGTTGGGCCCCTTACAGATACGCAGTATTTT. Amino acids: CASSSLGSGGPVGPLTDTQYF.

There are many counts of this clonotype. The chain has TRBV4-1 and TRBJ2-1; 9 nucleotides align to TRBD2. The CDR3 is made up of 15 amino acids. Germline loops: CDR1 MGHRA, CDR2 YSYEKL. V was pared by 1 base and J by 6 bases, with 4 bases of the junction left unmatched. CDR3 loop: CASSQVLTSGNEQFF. CDR3 DNA: TGCGCCAGCAGCCAAGTTCTGACTAGCGGCAATGAGCAGTTCTTC.

This clonotype showed up just once. The chain joins TRBV27 to TRBJ2-1; 9 nucleotides line up with TRBD2. Looked up from germline, CDR1 is MNHEY and CDR2 is SMNVEV (reference sequence). The CDR3 runs 15 residues. Trimming cost V 10 bases and J 3 bases; bases outside gene matches: 10. The CDR3 nucleotides are TGTGCCACCTCCCGGGAGCGGGGGGTCTACAATGAGCAGTTCTTC. As protein: CATSRERGVYNEQFF.

This clonotype was seen more than once but under ten times. This chain connects TRBV20-1 to TRBJ2-4; possible D gene TRBD2, 7 bases. Trimming left V 3 bases short and J 7 bases short, with 13 bases between. The CDR3 is 13 amino acids. Looked up from germline, CDR1 is DFQATT and CDR2 is SNEGSKA (reference sequence). CDR3 sequence: CSASEGGGNIQYF. The CDR3 DNA reads TGCAGTGCTAGTGAAGGGGGAGGGAACATTCAGTACTTC.

The CDR3 bases are TGTGCCAGCAGCTTAAGAACAGGTTGCTATGGCTACACCTTC. It translates to CASSLRTGCYGYTF. V usage is TRBV7-3 and J usage is TRBJ1-2; D might be TRBD1 (5 bases). The CDR3 extends over 14 amino acids. Germline lookup yields CDR1 SGHTA and CDR2 FQGTGA. V was shortened by 1 base and J by 4 bases, with 10 bases between the two germline ends.

As to this clonotype: Its ends do not fully match the called genes, so a read error is possible. This chain connects TRBV6-1 to TRBJ2-4; 7 bases are shared with TRBD1. This CDR3 has 15 amino acids. Germline CDR1 reads MNHNS; CDR2 reads SASEGT. The chain's CDR3 is CASSEFEGAKNTQYF. The CDR3 bases are TGTGCCAGCAGTGAATTTGAGGGGGCCAAAAACACTCAGTACTTT.

V and J are TRBV6-1 and TRBJ2-3; TRBD2 might be the D (6 bases). Germline CDR1 MNHNS, CDR2 SASEGT. This CDR3 is built from 15 residues. V was cut by 11 bases and J by 11 bases, with 29 bases left in between. This CDR3 is CARVTGPGAKNMQYF. In DNA form, the CDR3 reads TGTGCCCGCGTCACGGGGCCGGGAGCCAAAAACATGCAGTATTTT.

The chain combines TRBV6-1 with TRBJ2-1; D may be TRBD2 (6 bases). The assigned J gene may be wrong: the sequence end matches TRBJ2-7 better. CDR3 length: 16 amino acids. From germline, CDR1 is MNHNS and CDR2 SASEGT. CDR3 region: CASCRSRDSSSYEQYF. DNA of the CDR3: TGTGCCAGCTGCCGCAGCCGGGACTCGAGCTCCTACGAGCAGTACTTC.

There are a few counts of this clonotype. The rearrangement links TRBV4-1 to TRBJ1-2; tentatively, D is TRBD1 (6 bases). Trimming shortened V by 0 bases and J by 7 bases, and 9 bases separated the two germline ends. The CDR3 has 13 amino acids. Germline V lookup: CDR1 MGHRA, CDR2 YSYEKL. The DNA of the CDR3 is TGCGCCAGCAGCCAAGAGAGGGGGGTTGGCTACACCTTC. Its protein product is CASSQERGVGYTF.

The chain is built from TRBV10-2 and TRBJ2-2; D tentatively reads TRBD1 or TRBD2 (6 bases each). Trimming cost V 8 bases and J 4 bases, with 14 bases left between them. Germline CDR1 WSHSY, CDR2 SAAADI. The CDR3 has 14 residues. CDR3 region: CASWGAAGTGELFF. Written as DNA, the CDR3 is TGCGCCAGCTGGGGGGCGGCTGGCACCGGGGAGCTGTTTTTT.

J is TRBJ2-5 and V is TRBV25-1, with TRBD1 matching 7 bases. The end of the DNA aligns better with TRBJ2-7, so the J call may be wrong. This CDR3 region has 11 residues. Germline values: CDR1 MGHDK, CDR2 SYGVNS. In DNA form, the CDR3 reads TGTGCCAGCAGACAGGGGTACGAGCAGTACTTC. Its translation is CASRQGYEQYF.

This clonotype was observed at least ten times. CDR3 DNA sequence: TGTGCCAGCAGCTTAGGTCAGGCGGGGGCGGGGAATGAGCAGTTCTTC. This translates into CASSLGQAGAGNEQFF. The V call is TRBV7-6, the J call TRBJ2-1; tentatively, D is TRBD2 (7 bases). CDR3 length: 16 amino acids. Germline CDR1 and CDR2: SGHVS and FNYEAQ. The V end lost 1 base, the J end lost 7 bases, and 17 bases lay between the germline ends.

The V call is TRBV28, the J call TRBJ2-1; 8 bases align to TRBD1. The CDR3 extends over 12 amino acids. Germline V gives CDR1 MDHEN, CDR2 SYDVKM. The V gene end was trimmed by 7 bases and the J gene end by 7 bases; junction bases not matched to a gene: 3. The DNA for the CDR3 is TGTGCCAGCATTGACAGGGGTAATGAGCAGTTCTTC. This gives the protein CASIDRGNEQFF.

This clonotype is deemed medium-sized. V is TRBV10-3 and J is TRBJ1-1, with D maybe TRBD1 (6 bases). The length of the CDR3 is 13 residues. V lost 9 bases, J lost 5 bases, and 16 bases lay in between. Germline assignment: CDR1 ENHRY and CDR2 SYGVKD. The CDR3 loop reads CAIHRGAGTEAFF. As DNA, the CDR3 is TGTGCCATTCACCGGGGGGCTGGTACTGAAGCTTTCTTT.

The chain carries TRBV6-5 and TRBJ2-1; 8 positions agree with TRBD1. The CDR3 has 16 amino acids. From germline, CDR1 is MNHEY and CDR2 SVGAGI. V gave up 4 bases and J gave up 2 bases; unmatched junction bases: 7. CDR3 sequence: CASSSGQGGTYNEQFF. The CDR3 DNA follows: TGTGCCAGCAGTTCCGGACAGGGTGGGACCTACAATGAGCAGTTCTTC.

This clonotype was seen repeatedly, ten times or more. Here the CDR3 DNA reads TGTGCCACCAGCGGACCGACTAGCGGGGCAAACAATGAGCAGTTCTTC. It yields the protein CATSGPTSGANNEQFF. This chain connects TRBV15 to TRBJ2-1, with TRBD2 matching over 11 bases. The J segment lost 5 bases and the V segment lost 5 bases, leaving 8 bases of the junction unmatched. The CDR3 totals 16 residues. CDR1 LNHNV and CDR2 YYDKDF come from the germline V gene (reference sequence).

This clonotype came up many times. The V call is TRBV9, the J call TRBJ2-1; D is perhaps TRBD1 or TRBD2 (5 bases each). The germline V gene has CDR1 SGDLS and CDR2 YYNGEE. The CDR3 loop spans 15 amino acids. The germline V and J ends were trimmed by 4 bases and 5 bases, with 16 bases remaining between them. In DNA, the CDR3 is TGTGCCAGCAGCATCCAGCCGGGACCGAACAATGAGCAGTTCTTC. This sequence encodes CASSIQPGPNNEQFF.

Turning to this clonotype: One end of the junction varies from germline; a read error may be responsible. The chain employs TRBV10-1 and TRBJ2-3; a weak D match, TRBD2 (5 bases). The CDR3 is 14 residues long. CDR1 is WNHNN, CDR2 SYGVQD, per germline (reference sequence). The CDR3 coding sequence is TGCGGCGGCACGGAGCGGCGTGCCAAAAAGATGCAGTACTTT. Translated, it gives CGGTERRAKKMQYF.

The chain recombines TRBV6-1 with TRBJ1-4; TRBD1 is a possible D gene (5 bases). Germline V gene sequence: CDR1 MNHNS, CDR2 SASEGT. V was trimmed by 6 bases and J by 10 bases, leaving 24 bases between them. The CDR3 contains 16 residues. The CDR3 DNA reads as TGTGCCAGCAGCCTCAACCAACAGGTTTCCCTCGGAAAACTGTTTTTT. Translating it yields CASSLNQQVSLGKLFF.

To note about this clonotype: An end of the junction does not agree with germline; a read error may underlie this. This chain joins TRBV10-2 and TRBJ2-4, with D hard to call. CDR1 is WSHSY, CDR2 SAAADI, per germline. The CDR3 is 13 residues long. The CDR3: CATRLCGGNTQYF. DNA for the CDR3: TGCGCCACGAGGCTTTGTGGCGGAAACACTCAGTACTTC.

Sample share makes this clonotype medium-sized (0.01 to 0.1%). The V call is TRBV6-1, the J call TRBJ2-1; no clear D gene. The CDR3 contains 12 residues. CDR1 is MNHNS, CDR2 SASEGT, per germline. The V end was cut by 8 bases, the J end by 1 base, with 6 bases between. In DNA form, the CDR3 reads TGTGCCAGCGTGGCGTCCTACAATGAGCAGTTCTTC. As protein: CASVASYNEQFF.

About this clonotype itself: A junction end diverges from the germline sequence, so it may reflect a read error. The gene calls are TRBV10-3 and TRBJ2-4, with D possibly being TRBD1 or TRBD2 (5 bases each). The CDR3 has 12 amino acids. Germline CDR1 reads ENHRY; CDR2 reads SYGVKD. The CDR3 is CSGLRAKNTQYF. CDR3 DNA sequence: TGTTCGGGGCTGCGAGCCAAAAATACTCAGTATTTC.

Here the CDR3 DNA reads TGTGCCAGCATTCCCGAAGCCGGGGAGCTGTTTTTT. Translating it yields CASIPEAGELFF. This sequence joins TRBV7-2 and TRBJ2-2; unclear D gene. Germline loops: CDR1 SGHTA, CDR2 FQGNSA. Deletions cut 7 bases from V and 6 bases from J, with 9 bases between. The CDR3 consists of 12 residues. The full variable domain, rest sourced from reference TRBV7-2 and TRBJ2-2, is GAGVSQSPSNKVTEKGKDVELRCDPISGHTALYWYRQSLGQGLEFLIYFQGNSAPDKSGLPSDRFSAERTGGSVSTLTIQRTQQEDSAVYLCASIPEAGELFFGEGSRLTVL.

The chain links TRBV4-1 to TRBJ2-1; D is possibly TRBD2 (7 bases). With 4 bases removed from V and 10 bases from J, the gap between germline ends came to 20 bases. The length of the CDR3 is 15 residues. CDR1 and CDR2 (germline): MGHRA, YSYEKL. CDR3 bases: TGCGCCAGCAGCCTCGAAGGAGGGGGAGGGTACGAGCAGTTCTTC. Residues: CASSLEGGGGYEQFF.

The chain is built from TRBV27 and TRBJ2-4; D is perhaps TRBD1 or TRBD2 (5 bases each). Between the trimmed V and J ends, which lost 9 bases and 13 bases, there was a span of 28 bases. Looked up from germline, CDR1 is MNHEY and CDR2 is SMNVEV (reference sequence). This CDR3 region has 15 residues. In nucleotides, the CDR3 is TGTGCCAGGGGGCCGGAGGCCCTCGACCAAGACACCCAGTACTTC. It codes for CARGPEALDQDTQYF.

This clonotype was detected only once. The CDR3 is CASSEAGGGGRDQDTQYF. The CDR3 region has the DNA TGCGCCAGCAGTGAGGCGGGGGGCGGGGGCCGTGACCAAGACACTCAGTACTTC. This chain links TRBV10-1 with TRBJ2-4, with TRBD2 identical over 8 bases. CDR1 and CDR2 from the germline V gene are WNHNN and SYGVQD (reference sequence). Trimming at V came to 2 bases and at J to 12 bases, leaving 21 bases not matched to a gene. This CDR3 is 18 amino acids long.